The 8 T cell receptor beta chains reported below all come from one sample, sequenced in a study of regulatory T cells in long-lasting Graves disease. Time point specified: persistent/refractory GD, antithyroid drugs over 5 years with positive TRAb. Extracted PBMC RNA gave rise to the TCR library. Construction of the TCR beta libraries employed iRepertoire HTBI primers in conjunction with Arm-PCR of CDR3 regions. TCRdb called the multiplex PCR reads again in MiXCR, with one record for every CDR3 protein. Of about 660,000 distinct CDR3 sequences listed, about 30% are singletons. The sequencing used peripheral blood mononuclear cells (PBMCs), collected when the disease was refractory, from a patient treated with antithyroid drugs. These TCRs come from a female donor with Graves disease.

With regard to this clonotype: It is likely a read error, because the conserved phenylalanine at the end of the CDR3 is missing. This chain's CDR3 is CASSLGALGDEQYS. The DNA for the CDR3 is TGCGCCAGCAGCTTGGGTGCCCTTGGGGACGAGCAGTACTCC. V gene TRBV5-1 combines with J gene TRBJ2-7; D unresolved. This CDR3 spans 14 amino acids. Germline-derived CDR1 and CDR2 are SGHRS and YFSETQ. The ends were cut back, 0 bases at V and 5 bases at J, with 12 bases in the middle.

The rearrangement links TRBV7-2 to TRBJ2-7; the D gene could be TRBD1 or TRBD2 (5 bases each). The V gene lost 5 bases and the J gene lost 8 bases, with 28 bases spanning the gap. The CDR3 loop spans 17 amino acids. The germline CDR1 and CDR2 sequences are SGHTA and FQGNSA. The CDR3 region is CASSAGRGPGGGRKQYF. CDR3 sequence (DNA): TGTGCCAGCAGCGCCGGGCGAGGTCCGGGTGGGGGACGCAAGCAGTACTTC. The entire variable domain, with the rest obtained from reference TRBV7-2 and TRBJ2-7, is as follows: GAGVSQSPSNKVTEKGKDVELRCDPISGHTALYWYRQSLGQGLEFLIYFQGNSAPDKSGLPSDRFSAERTGGSVSTLTIQRTQQEDSAVYLCASSAGRGPGGGRKQYFGPGTRLTVT.

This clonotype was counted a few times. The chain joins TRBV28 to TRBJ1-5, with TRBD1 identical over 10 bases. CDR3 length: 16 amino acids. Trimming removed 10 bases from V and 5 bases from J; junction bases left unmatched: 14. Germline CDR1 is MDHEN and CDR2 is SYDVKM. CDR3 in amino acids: CATSPGRGQGYQPQHF. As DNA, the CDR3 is TGTGCCACCTCCCCCGGGCGGGGACAGGGGTATCAGCCCCAGCATTTT. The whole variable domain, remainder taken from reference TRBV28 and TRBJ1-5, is DVKVTQSSRYLVKRTGEKVFLECVQDMDHENMFWYRQDPGLGLRLIYFSYDVKMKEKGDIPEGYSVSREKKERFSLILESASTNQTSMYLCATSPGRGQGYQPQHFGDGTRLSIL.

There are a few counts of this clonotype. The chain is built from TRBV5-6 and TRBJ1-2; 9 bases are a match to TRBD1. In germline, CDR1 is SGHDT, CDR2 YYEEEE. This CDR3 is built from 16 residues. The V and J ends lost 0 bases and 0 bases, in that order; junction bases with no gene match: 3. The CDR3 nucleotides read TGTGCCAGCAGCTTGGTACAGGGGGCGACTAACTATGGCTACACCTTC. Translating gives CASSLVQGATNYGYTF.

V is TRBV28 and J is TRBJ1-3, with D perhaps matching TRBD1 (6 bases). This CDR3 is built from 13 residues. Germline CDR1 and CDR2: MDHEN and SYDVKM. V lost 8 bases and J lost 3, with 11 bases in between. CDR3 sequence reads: CASATGLGNTIYF. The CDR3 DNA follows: TGTGCCAGCGCGACAGGACTTGGAAACACCATATATTTT.

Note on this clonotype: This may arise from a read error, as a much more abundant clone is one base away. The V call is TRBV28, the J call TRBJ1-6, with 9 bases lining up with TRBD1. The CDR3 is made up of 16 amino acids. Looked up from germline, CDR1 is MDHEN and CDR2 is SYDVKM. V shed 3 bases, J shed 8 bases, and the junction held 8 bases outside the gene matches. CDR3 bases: TGTGCCAGCAGTTTGACGGGACAGGGAGGAGATTCACCCCTCCACTTT. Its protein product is CASSLTGQGGDSPLHF.

The CDR3 loop reads CASSYSRLAGYTDTQYF. The CDR3 DNA sequence: TGTGCCAGCAGTTACTCAAGACTAGCGGGATACACAGATACGCAGTATTTT. The chain is built from TRBV6-2 or TRBV6-3 and TRBJ2-3, with TRBD2 matching over 11 bases. Germline assignment: CDR1 MNHEY and CDR2 SVGEGT. The length of the CDR3 is 17 residues. V was pared by 0 bases and J by 2 bases, with 4 bases of the junction left unmatched.

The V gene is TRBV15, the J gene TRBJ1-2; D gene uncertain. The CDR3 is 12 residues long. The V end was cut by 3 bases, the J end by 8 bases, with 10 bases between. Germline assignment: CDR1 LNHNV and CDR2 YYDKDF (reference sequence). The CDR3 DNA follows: TGTGCCACCAGCAGTGCGACTCACGGCTACACCTTC. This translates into CATSSATHGYTF.